This TCR beta chain was sequenced in a study of cytomegalovirus exposure and HLA in healthy donors. On this clone: Its antigen is unknown.

Study results and caveats: More than 15,000 TCR beta sequences were associated with HLA alleles at 0.05 false discovery rate in a later analysis. For most subjects, TCR beta sequences were reported to predict HLA-A and HLA-B alleles with accuracy. A later analysis found that most CMV-associated TCR beta chains appeared HLA-restricted.

The PCR used 60 Vbeta and 13 Jbeta primers. Clones were read by immunoSEQ multiplex PCR, and TCRdb kept only the in-frame ones, dropping some. The sample holds some 200,000 clones; approximately 78% are singletons and the top ten take around 6%. The TCR was taken from a woman in her forties or fifties in good health and CMV-seropositive. Sequencing used PBMCs.

CDR3 amino acids: CASSFAGRDTEAFF. Here the CDR3 DNA reads TGTGCCAGCAGTTTTGCGGGACGAGACACTGAAGCTTTCTTT. This chain links TRBV28 with TRBJ1-1, with D possibly TRBD1 on 5 matching bases. The CDR3 consists of 14 residues. Germline values: CDR1 MDHEN, CDR2 SYDVKM. Trimming removed 3 bases from V and 3 bases from J, with 11 bases in between.